This T cell receptor beta chain was sequenced in a study of CD8 T cells in ankylosing spondylitis. Making the TCR beta libraries involved quantitative 5'-RACE with molecular barcodes. One entry per CDR3 protein, called by TCRdb with MiXCR from the 5' RACE reads. Of 350,000 or so distinct CDR3 sequences in the sample, roughly 14% were seen once. Findings and limits, study-wide: Disease-linked clones proved CD8+ and comparatively uncommon in peripheral blood. Seemingly distinctive of ankylosing spondylitis blood was a TCR beta motif formed by eight highly homologous variants. The authors reported significant enrichment of disease-linked clones in matched ankylosing spondylitis synovial fluid.

As for this clonotype: Its antigen is unknown.

The CDR3 is made up of 13 amino acids. Trimming stripped 6 bases from V and 2 bases from J, with 10 bases between. Germline V gene sequence: CDR1 SGHNT, CDR2 YENEEA. This chain links TRBV11-3 with TRBJ2-5; possibly TRBD1 or TRBD2 for D (6 bases each). What was sequenced was blood, either unsorted or a sorted T cell fraction (not recorded which). The receptor was derived from a male donor with ankylosing spondylitis or in good health (not recorded which). Written as DNA, the CDR3 is TGTGCCAGCAGGAGGGGGGTACAAGAGACCCAGTACTTC. Its translation: CASRRGVQETQYF.